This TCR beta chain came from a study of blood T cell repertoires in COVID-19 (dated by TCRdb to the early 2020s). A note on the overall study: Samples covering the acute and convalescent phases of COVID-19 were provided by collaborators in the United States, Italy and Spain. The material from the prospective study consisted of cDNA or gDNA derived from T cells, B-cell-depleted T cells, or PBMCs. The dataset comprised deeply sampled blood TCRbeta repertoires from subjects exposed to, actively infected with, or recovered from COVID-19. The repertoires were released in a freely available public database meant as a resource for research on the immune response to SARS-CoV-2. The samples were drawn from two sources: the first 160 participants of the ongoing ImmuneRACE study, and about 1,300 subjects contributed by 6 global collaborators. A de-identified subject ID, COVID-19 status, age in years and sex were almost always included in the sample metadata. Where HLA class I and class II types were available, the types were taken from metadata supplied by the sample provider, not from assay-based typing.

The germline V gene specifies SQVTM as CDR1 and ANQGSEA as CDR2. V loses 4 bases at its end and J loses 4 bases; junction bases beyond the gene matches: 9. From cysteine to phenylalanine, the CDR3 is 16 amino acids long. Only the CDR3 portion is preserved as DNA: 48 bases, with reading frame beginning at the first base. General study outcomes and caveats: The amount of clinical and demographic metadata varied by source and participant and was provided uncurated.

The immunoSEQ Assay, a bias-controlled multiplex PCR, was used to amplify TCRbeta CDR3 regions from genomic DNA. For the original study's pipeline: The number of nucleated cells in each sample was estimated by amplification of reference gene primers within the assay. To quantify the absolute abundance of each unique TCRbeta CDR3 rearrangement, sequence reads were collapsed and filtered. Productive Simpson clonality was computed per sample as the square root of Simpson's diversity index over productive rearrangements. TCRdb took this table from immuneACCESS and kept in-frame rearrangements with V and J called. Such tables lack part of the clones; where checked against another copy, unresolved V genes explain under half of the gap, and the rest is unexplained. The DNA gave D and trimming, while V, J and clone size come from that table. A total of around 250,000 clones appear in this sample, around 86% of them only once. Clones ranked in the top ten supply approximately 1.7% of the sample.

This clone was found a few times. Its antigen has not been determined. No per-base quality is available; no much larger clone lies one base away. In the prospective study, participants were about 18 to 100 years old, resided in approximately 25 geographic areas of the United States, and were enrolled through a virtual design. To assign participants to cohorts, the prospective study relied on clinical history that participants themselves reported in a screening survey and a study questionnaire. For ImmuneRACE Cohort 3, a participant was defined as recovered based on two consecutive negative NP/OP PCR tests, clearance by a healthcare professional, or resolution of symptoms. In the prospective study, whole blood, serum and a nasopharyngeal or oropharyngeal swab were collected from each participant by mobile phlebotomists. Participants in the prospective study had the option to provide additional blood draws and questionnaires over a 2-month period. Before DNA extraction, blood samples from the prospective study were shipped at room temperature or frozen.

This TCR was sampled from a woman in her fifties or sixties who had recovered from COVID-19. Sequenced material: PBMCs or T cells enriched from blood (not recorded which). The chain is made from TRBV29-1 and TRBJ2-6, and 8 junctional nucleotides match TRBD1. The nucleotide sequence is TGCAGCGTTGTCGGCCAGGGGGCGAAGGGGGCCAACGTCCTGACTTTC. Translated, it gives CSVVGQGAKGANVLTF. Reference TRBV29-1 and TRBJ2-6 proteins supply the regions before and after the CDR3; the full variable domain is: SAVISQKPSRDICQRGTSLTIQCQVDSQVTMMFWYRQQPGQSLTLIATANQGSEATYESGFVIDKFPISRPNLTFSTLTVSNMSPEDSSIYLCSVVGQGAKGANVLTFGAGSRLTVL.